This paragraph covers one T cell receptor (beta chain) sequence. Germline V gene lookup returns CDR1 SGHKS and CDR2 YYEKEE (reference sequence). The V and J ends lost 1 base and 3 bases respectively, with 14 bases between them. The CDR3 is 15 amino acids. The sample is drawn from a study of memory CD4+ T cells and cytomegalovirus serostatus. Overall study context: This sample comes from healthy Belgian adults, several CMV seropositive, about 25 seronegative.

Single viable CD3+CD4+CD8-CD45RO+ cells were sorted as the memory CD4+ T cells. CD4+ T cells were isolated by positive magnetic selection. As handled by the study authors: Out-of-frame sequences were removed, leaving roughly 2,200,000 distinct TCRbeta sequences. Measured with immunoSEQ multiplex PCR; TCRdb has only the in-frame clones, and not every one. V and J calls and clone size are as listed in that table; D and trimming were resolved from the DNA. The table lists tens of thousands of clones, about 80% of them singletons. The receptor comes from an adult in good health and CMV-seronegative. The chain is built from TRBV5-5 and TRBJ2-7; unclear D gene. Sample: memory CD4+ T cells from blood. This CDR3 is CASSLTRLQRYEQYF. The DNA of the CDR3 is TGTGCCAGCAGCTTGACACGGCTACAGCGCTACGAGCAGTACTTC.